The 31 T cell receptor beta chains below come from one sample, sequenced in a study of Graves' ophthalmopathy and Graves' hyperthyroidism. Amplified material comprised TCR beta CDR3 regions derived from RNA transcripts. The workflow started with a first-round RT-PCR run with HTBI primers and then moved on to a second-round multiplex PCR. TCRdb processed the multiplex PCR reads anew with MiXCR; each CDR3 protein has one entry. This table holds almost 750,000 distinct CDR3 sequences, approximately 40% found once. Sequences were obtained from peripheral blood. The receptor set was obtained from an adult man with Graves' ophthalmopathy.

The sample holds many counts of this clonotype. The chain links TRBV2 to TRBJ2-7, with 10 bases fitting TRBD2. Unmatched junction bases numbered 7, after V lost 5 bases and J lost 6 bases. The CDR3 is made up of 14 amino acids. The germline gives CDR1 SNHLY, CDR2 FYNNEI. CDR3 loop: CASSQTSGRGEQYF. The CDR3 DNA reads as TGTGCCAGCAGTCAGACTAGCGGGCGAGGCGAGCAGTACTTC.

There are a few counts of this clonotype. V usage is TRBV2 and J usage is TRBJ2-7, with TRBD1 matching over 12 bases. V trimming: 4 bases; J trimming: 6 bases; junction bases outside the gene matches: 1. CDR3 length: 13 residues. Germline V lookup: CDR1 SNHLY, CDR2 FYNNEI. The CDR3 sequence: CASSVGQGAEQYF. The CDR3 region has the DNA TGTGCCAGCAGTGTGGGACAGGGGGCCGAGCAGTACTTC.

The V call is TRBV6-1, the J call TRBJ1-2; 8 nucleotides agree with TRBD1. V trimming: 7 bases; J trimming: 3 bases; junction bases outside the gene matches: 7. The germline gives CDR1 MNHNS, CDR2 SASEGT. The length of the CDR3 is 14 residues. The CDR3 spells CASTPGGWDYGYTF. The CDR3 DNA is TGTGCCAGCACCCCAGGGGGCTGGGACTATGGCTACACCTTC.

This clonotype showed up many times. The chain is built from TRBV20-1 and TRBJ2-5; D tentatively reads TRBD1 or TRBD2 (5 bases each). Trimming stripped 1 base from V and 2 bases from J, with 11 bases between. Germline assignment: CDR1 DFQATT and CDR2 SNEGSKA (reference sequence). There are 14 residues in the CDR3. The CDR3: CSARGDAGQETQYF. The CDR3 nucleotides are TGCAGTGCTAGAGGGGACGCTGGGCAAGAGACCCAGTACTTC.

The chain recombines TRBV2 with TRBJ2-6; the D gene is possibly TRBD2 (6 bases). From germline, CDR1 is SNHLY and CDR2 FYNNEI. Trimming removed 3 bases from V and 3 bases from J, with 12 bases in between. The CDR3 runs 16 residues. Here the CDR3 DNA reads TGTGCCAGCAGTGAGGGGGGAGGAGGTGGGGCCAACGTCCTGACTTTC. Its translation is CASSEGGGGGANVLTF.

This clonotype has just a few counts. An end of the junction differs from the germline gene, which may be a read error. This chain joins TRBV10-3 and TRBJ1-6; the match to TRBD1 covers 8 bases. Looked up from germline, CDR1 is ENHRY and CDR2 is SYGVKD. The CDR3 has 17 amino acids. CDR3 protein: CASSLAAGGANNSPLHF. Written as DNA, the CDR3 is TGTGCCAGCAGTTTAGCCGCAGGGGGCGCAAATAATTCACCCCTCCACTTT.

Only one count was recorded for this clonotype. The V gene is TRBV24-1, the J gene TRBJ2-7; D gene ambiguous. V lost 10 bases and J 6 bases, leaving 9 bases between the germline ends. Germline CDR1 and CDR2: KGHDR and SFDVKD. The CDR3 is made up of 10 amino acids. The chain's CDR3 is CATPSGEQYF. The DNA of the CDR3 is TGTGCCACACCGAGTGGCGAGCAGTACTTC.

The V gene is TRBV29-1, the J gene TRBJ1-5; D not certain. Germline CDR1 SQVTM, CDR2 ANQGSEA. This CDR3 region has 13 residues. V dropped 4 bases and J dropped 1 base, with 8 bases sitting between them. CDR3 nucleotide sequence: TGCAGCGTTGCGGGAGGGAGCAATCAGCCCCAGCATTTT. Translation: CSVAGGSNQPQHF. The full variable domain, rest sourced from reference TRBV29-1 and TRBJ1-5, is SAVISQKPSRDICQRGTSLTIQCQVDSQVTMMFWYRQQPGQSLTLIATANQGSEATYESGFVIDKFPISRPNLTFSTLTVSNMSPEDSSIYLCSVAGGSNQPQHFGDGTRLSIL.

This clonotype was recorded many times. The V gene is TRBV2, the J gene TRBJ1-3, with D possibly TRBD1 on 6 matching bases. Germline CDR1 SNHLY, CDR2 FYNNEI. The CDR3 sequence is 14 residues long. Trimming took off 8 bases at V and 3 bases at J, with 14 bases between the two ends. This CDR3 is CASVTGRGGNTIYF. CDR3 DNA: TGTGCCAGCGTGACCGGCAGGGGTGGAAACACCATATATTTT.

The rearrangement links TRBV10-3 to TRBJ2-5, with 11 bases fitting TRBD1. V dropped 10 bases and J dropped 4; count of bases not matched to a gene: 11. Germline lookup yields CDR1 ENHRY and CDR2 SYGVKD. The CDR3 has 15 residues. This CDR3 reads CASRDPGTGGETQYF. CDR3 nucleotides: TGTGCCAGCAGAGACCCCGGGACAGGGGGAGAGACCCAGTACTTC.

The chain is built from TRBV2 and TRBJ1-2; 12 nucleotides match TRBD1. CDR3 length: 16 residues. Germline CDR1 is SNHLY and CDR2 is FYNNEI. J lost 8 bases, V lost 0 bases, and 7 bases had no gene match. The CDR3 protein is CASSEAPGQGARGYTF. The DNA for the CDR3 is TGTGCCAGCAGTGAAGCCCCGGGACAGGGGGCAAGGGGCTACACCTTC.

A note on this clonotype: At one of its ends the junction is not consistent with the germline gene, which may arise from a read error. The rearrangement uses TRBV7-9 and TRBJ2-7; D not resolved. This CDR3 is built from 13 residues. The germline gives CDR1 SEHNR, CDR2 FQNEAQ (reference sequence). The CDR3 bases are TGTGCCGGCAGCCCCGCCGGCACCTACGAGCAGTACTTC. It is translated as CAGSPAGTYEQYF.

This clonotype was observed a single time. This chain's CDR3 is CASSLYLGGYEQYF. For the CDR3, the DNA is TGTGCCAGCAGTTTATACCTGGGGGGCTACGAGCAGTACTTC. The V call is TRBV2, the J call TRBJ2-7, with a weak D call TRBD2 (6 bases). The CDR3 is made up of 14 amino acids. Per the germline V gene, CDR1 is SNHLY and CDR2 is FYNNEI. V lost 5 bases to trimming and J lost 3 bases, with 14 bases between them.

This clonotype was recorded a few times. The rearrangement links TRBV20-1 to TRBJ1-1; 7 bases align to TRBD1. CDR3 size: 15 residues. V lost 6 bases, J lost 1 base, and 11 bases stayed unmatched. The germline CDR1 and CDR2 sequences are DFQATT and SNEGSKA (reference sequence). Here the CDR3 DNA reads TGCAGTGCACCGGGAGGGGGCTGGGGGAACACTGAAGCTTTCTTT. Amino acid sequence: CSAPGGGWGNTEAFF.

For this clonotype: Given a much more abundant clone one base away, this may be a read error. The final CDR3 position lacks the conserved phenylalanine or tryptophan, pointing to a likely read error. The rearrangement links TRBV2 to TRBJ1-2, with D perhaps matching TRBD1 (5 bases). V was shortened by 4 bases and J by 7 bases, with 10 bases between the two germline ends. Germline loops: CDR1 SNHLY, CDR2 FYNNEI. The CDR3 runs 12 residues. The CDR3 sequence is CASSGGAGGYTL. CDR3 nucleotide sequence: TGTGCCAGCAGTGGGGGCGCGGGTGGCTACACCCTC.

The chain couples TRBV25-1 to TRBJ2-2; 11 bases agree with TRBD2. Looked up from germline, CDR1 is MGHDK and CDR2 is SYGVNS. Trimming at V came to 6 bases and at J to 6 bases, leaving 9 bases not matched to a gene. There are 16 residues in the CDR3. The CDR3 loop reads CASSRLAGGPAGELFF. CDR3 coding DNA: TGTGCCAGCAGCCGATTAGCGGGAGGGCCCGCCGGGGAGCTGTTTTTT.

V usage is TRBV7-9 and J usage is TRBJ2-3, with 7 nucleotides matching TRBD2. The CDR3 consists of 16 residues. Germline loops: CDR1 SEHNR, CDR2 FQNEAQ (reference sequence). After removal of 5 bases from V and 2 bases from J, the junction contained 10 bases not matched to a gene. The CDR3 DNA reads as TGTGCCAGCAGCACGCCTAGCGGAGGATACACAGATACGCAGTATTTT. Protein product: CASSTPSGGYTDTQYF.

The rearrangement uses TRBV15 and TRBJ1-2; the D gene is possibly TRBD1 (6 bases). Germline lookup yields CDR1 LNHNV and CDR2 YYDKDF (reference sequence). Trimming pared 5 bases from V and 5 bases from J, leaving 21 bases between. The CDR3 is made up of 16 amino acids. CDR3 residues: CATSGGGGVASYGYTF. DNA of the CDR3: TGTGCCACCAGCGGGGGAGGGGGGGTAGCCTCTTATGGCTACACCTTC.

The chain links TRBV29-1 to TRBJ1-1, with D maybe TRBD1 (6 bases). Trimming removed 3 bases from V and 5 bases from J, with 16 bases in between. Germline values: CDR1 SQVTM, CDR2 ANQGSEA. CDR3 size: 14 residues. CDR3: CSVDRDTKGTEAFF. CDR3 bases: TGCAGCGTTGATCGGGACACAAAGGGGACTGAAGCTTTCTTT.

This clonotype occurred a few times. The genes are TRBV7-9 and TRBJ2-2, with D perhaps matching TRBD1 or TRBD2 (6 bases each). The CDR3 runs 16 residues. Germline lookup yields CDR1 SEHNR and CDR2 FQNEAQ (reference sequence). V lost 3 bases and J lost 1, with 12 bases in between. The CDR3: CASSLRGTLNTGELFF. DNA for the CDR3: TGTGCCAGCAGCTTGCGCGGGACACTGAACACCGGGGAGCTGTTTTTT.

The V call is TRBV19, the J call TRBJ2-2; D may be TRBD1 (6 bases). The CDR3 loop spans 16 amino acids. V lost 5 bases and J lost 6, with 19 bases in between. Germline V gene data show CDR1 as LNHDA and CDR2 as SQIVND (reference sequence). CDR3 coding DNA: TGTGCCAGTAGTCCCAGACAGGTATCGGCCGCCGGGGAGCTGTTTTTT. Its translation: CASSPRQVSAAGELFF. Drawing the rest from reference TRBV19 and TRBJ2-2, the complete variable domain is DGGITQSPKYLFRKEGQNVTLSCEQNLNHDAMYWYRQDPGQGLRLIYYSQIVNDFQKGDIAEGYSVSREKKESFPLTVTSAQKNPTAFYLCASSPRQVSAAGELFFGEGSRLTVL.

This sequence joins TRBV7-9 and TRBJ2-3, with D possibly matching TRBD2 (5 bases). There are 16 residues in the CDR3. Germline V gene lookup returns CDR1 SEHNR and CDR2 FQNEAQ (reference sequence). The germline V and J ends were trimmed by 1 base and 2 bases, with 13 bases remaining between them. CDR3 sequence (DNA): TGTGCCAGCAGCTTAGTGCTGCCAGCGGCCACAGATACGCAGTATTTT. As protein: CASSLVLPAATDTQYF.

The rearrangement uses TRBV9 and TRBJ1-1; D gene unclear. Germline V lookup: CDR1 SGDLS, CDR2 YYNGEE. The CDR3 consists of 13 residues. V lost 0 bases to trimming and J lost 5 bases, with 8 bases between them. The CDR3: CASSVDGGTEAFF. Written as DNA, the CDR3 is TGTGCCAGCAGCGTAGATGGAGGGACTGAAGCTTTCTTT.

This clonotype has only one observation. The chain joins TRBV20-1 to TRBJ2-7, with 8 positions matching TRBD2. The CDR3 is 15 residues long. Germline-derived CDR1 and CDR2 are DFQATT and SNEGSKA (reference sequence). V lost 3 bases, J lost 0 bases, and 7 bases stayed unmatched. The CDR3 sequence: CSARSLAVSSYEQYF. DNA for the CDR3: TGCAGTGCTAGGTCACTAGCGGTTAGCTCCTACGAGCAGTACTTC.

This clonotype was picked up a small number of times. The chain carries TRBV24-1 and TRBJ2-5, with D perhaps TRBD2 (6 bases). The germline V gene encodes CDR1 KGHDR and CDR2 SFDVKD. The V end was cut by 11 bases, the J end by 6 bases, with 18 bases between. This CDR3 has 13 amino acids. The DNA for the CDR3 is TGTGCCAGCAAAAGGGGTGGAGGGAAGACCCAGTACTTC. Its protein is CASKRGGGKTQYF.

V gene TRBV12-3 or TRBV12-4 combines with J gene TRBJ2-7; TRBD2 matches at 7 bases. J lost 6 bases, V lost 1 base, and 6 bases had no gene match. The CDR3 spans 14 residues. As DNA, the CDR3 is TGTGCCAGCAGTTTAGGGGGGAGGGGATCCGAGCAGTACTTC. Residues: CASSLGGRGSEQYF.

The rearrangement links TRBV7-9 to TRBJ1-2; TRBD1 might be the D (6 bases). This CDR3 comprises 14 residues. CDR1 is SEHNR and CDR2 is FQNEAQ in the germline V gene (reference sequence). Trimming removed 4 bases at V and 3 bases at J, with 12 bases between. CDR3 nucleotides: TGTGCCAGCAGCTCCGGCAGGGGCGACTATGGCTACACCTTC. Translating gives CASSSGRGDYGYTF. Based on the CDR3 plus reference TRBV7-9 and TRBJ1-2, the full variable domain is DTGVSQNPRHKITKRGQNVTFRCDPISEHNRLYWYRQTLGQGPEFLTYFQNEAQLEKSRLLSDRFSAERPKGSFSTLEIQRTEQGDSAMYLCASSSGRGDYGYTFGSGTRLTVV.

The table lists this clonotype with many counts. CDR3 loop: CASSESQGGGNTIYF. CDR3 DNA: TGTGCCAGCAGTGAATCACAGGGAGGTGGAAACACCATATATTTT. This chain connects TRBV25-1 to TRBJ1-3; the D gene is possibly TRBD1 (6 bases). The V gene lost 1 base and the J gene lost 3 bases, with 10 bases spanning the gap. This CDR3 is 15 amino acids long. Germline-derived CDR1 and CDR2 are MGHDK and SYGVNS.

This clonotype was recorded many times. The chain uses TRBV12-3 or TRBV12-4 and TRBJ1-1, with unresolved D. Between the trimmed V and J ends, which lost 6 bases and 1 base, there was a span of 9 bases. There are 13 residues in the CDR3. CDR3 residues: CASSFTENTEAFF. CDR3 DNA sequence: TGTGCCAGCAGCTTTACAGAGAACACTGAAGCTTTCTTT.

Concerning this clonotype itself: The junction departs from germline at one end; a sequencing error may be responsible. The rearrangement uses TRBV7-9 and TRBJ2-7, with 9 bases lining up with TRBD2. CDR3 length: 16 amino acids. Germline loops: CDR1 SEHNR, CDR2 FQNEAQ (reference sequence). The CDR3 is CASGQDGSGSFYEQYF. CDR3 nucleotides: TGCGCCAGCGGCCAAGATGGTAGCGGGAGTTTCTACGAGCAGTACTTC.

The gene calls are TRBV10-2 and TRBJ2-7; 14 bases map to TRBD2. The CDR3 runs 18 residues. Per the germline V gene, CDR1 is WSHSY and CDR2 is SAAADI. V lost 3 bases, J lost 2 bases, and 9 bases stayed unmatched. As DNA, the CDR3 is TGCGCCAGCAGTGACCACGGGACTAGCGGGGGCCGTCCCTACGAGCAGTACTTC. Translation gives CASSDHGTSGGRPYEQYF.